This TCR beta chain derives from a study of sequential checkpoint blockade in melanoma. Across the study: First-line arms were nivolumab then ipilimumab, or the reverse, randomized 1:1. Both treatment sequences were followed by maintenance nivolumab.

Between the trimmed V and J ends, which lost 2 bases and 4 bases, there was a span of 20 bases. This CDR3 spans 17 amino acids. CDR1 is LGHNA and CDR2 is YNFKEQ in the germline V gene. Clones were sequenced by immunoSEQ multiplex PCR, and TCRdb holds only the in-frame ones, with some missing. Altogether about 18,000 clones are present, under 60% being singletons, with the ten largest covering 15% to 20%. Documented treatment: randomized to nivolumab then ipilimumab (arm A) or the reverse (arm B). No patient had prior DNA-damaging chemotherapy. Sorted cells were live CD3+CD8+, lacking CD19 and CD56, from PBMCs.

This sequence was found in a human donor with melanoma. The chain combines TRBV4-2 with TRBJ1-2, with D possibly TRBD1 on 5 matching bases. This sample comprised CD8+ T cells sorted from blood (inferred from file names), obtained from a patient given nivolumab and ipilimumab in sequence. DNA of the CDR3: TGTGCCAGCAGCCAATTAGGGGTGGCCGGAGAGAGCTATGGCTACACCTTC. Translating it yields CASSQLGVAGESYGYTF.